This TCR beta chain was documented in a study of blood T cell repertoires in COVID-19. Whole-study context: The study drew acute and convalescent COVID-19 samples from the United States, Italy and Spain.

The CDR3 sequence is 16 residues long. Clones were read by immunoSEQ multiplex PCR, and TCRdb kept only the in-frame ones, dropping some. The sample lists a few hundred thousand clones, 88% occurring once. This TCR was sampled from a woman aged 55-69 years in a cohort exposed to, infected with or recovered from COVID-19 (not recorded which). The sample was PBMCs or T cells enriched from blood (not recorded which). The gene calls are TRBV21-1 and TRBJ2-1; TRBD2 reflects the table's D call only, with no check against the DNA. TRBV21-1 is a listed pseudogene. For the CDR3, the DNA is TGTGCCAGCAGGAGGGAAGACTACCTGGGGTACAATGAGCAGTTCTTC. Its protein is CASRREDYLGYNEQFF.